Presented here are 3 T cell receptor beta chains from one specimen sequenced in a study of T cells after yellow fever vaccination. In TCRdb, the 5' RACE reads were re-called with MiXCR into one record per CDR3 protein. The data show a few hundred thousand distinct CDR3 sequences, roughly 8% seen once. This specimen consisted of PBMCs, obtained about 41 days after the first yellow fever vaccination. Every receptor here comes from a man younger than 35 who received the YFV17D yellow fever vaccine.

V gene TRBV4-1 combines with J gene TRBJ1-6; D remains ambiguous. V was shortened by 0 bases and J by 8 bases, with 8 bases between the two germline ends. The CDR3 spans 14 residues. CDR1 and CDR2 (germline): MGHRA, YSYEKL. This CDR3 reads CASSQDTGYSPLHF. The CDR3 bases are TGCGCCAGCAGCCAAGATACGGGGTATTCACCCCTCCACTTT.

The rearrangement joins TRBV7-2 to TRBJ2-5; 9 positions agree with TRBD2. The CDR3 has 16 residues. J gave up 0 bases and V 3 bases, and 5 bases lay outside the gene matches. CDR1 SGHTA and CDR2 FQGNSA come from the germline V gene. CDR3 sequence reads: CASSFRTSAYQETQYF. Written as DNA, the CDR3 is TGTGCCAGCAGCTTTAGGACTAGCGCGTACCAAGAGACCCAGTACTTC.

This clonotype was seen only a few times. The chain uses TRBV7-2 and TRBJ1-2; 7 bases agree with TRBD1. The junction had 5 bases not matched to a gene; V was cut back by 1 base and J by 0 bases. The CDR3 sequence is 16 residues long. Germline lookup yields CDR1 SGHTA and CDR2 FQGNSA. CDR3 in amino acids: CASSLVTGIANYGYTF. For the CDR3, the DNA is TGTGCCAGCAGCTTAGTGACAGGGATAGCTAACTATGGCTACACCTTC.